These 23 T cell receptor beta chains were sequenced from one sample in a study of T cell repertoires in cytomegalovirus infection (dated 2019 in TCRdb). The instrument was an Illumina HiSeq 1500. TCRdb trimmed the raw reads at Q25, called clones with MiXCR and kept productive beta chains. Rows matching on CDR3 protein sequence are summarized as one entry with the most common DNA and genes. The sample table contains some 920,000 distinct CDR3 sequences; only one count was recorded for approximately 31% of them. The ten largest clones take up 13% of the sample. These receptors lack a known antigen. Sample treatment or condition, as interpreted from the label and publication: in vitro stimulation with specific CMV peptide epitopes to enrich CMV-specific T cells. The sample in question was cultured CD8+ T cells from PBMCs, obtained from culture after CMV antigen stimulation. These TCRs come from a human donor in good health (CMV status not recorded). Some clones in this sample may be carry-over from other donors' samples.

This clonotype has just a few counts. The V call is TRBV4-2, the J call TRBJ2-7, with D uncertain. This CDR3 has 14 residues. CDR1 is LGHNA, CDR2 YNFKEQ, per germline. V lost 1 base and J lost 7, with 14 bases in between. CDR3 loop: CASSQVSSVEEQYF. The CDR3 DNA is TGTGCCAGCAGCCAAGTGAGTTCGGTGGAAGAGCAGTACTTC.

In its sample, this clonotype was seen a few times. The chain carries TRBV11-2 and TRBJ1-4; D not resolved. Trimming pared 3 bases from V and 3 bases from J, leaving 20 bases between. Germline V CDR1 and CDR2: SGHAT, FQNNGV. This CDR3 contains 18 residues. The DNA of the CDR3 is TGTGCCAGCAGCTTTCGACCCAGGTGGATCGGCGCTAATGAAAAACTGTTTTTT. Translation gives CASSFRPRWIGANEKLFF.

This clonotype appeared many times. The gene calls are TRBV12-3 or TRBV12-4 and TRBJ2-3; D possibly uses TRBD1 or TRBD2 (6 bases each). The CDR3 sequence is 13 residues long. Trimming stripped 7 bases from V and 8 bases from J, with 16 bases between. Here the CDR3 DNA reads TGTGCCAGCACCCCCGTAGGGGGAGGTACGCAGTATTTT. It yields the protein CASTPVGGGTQYF.

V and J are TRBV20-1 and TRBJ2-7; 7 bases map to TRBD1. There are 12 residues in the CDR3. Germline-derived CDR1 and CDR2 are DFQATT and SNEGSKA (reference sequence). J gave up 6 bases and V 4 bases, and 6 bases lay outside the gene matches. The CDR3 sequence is CSATSQGFEQYF. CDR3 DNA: TGCAGTGCTACTTCACAGGGGTTCGAGCAGTACTTC.

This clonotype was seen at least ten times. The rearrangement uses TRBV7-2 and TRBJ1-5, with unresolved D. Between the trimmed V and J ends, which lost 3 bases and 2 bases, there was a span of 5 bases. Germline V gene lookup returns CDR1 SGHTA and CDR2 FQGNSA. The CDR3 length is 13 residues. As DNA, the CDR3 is TGTGCCAGCAGCTTTCTCCGCAATCAGCCCCAGCATTTT. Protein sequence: CASSFLRNQPQHF.

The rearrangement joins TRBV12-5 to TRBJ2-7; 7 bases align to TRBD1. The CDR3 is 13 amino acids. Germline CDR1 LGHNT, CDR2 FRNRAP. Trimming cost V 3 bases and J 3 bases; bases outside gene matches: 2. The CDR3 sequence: CASGFRQGYEQYF. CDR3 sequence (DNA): TGTGCTAGTGGTTTCCGACAGGGCTACGAGCAGTACTTC.

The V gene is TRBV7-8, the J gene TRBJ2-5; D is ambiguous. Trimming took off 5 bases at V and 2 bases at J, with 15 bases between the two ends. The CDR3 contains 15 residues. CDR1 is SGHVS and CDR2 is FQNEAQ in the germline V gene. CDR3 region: CASSPISIKQETQYF. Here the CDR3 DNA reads TGTGCCAGCAGCCCTATTTCGATAAAGCAAGAGACCCAGTACTTC.

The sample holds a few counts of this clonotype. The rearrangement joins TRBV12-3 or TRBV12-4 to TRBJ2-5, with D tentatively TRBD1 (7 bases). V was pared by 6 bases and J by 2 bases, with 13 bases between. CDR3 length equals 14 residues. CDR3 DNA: TGTGCCAGCAGGATTCAGGGGGGACAAGAGACCCAGTACTTC. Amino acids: CASRIQGGQETQYF.

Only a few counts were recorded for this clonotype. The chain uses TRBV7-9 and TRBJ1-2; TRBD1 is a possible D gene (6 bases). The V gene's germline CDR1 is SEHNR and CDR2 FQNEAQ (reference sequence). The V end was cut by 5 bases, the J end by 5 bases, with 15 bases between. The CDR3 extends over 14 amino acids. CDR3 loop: CASSPRTEPYGYTF. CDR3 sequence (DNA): TGTGCCAGCAGCCCCAGGACAGAACCTTATGGCTACACCTTC.

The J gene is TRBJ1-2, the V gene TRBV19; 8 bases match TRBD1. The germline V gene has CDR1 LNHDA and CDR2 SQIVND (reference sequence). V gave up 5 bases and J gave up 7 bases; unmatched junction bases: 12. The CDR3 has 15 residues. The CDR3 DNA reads TGTGCCAGTAGTCCGGACAGGGATATCCACCGTGGCTACACCTTC. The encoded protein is CASSPDRDIHRGYTF.

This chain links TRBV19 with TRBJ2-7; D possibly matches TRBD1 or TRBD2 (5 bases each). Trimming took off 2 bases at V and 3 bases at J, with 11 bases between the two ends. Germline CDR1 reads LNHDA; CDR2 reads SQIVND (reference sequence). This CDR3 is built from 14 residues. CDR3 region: CASSIRDGDYEQYF. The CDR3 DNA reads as TGTGCCAGTAGTATACGGGACGGGGACTACGAGCAGTACTTC.

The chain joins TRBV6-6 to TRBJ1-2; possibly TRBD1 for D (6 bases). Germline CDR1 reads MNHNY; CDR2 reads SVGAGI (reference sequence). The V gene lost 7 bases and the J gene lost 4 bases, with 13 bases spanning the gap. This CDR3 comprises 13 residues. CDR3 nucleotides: TGTGCCAGCACGGGGGGGGGGCTCTATGGCTACACCTTC. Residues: CASTGGGLYGYTF.

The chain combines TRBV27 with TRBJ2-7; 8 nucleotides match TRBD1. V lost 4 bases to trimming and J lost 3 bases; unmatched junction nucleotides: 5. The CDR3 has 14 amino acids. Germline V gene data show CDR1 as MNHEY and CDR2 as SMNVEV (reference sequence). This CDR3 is CASSSIQGDYEQYF. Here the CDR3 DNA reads TGTGCCAGCAGTTCTATACAGGGGGACTACGAGCAGTACTTC.

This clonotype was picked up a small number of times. The CDR3 sequence: CSAAGLTANYGYTF. The CDR3 bases are TGCAGCGCAGCAGGGTTAACGGCTAACTATGGCTACACCTTC. The V call is TRBV29-1, the J call TRBJ1-2; D is possibly TRBD1 (5 bases). This CDR3 spans 14 amino acids. Germline values: CDR1 SQVTM, CDR2 ANQGSEA. V dropped 7 bases and J dropped 0 bases, with 15 bases sitting between them.

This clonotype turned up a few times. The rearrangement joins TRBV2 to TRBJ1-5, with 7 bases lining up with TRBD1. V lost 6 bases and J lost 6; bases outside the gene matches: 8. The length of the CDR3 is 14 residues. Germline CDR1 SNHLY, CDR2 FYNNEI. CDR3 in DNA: TGTGCCAGCAGACTGACAGGGTCGGGTCAGCCCCAGCATTTT. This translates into CASRLTGSGQPQHF.

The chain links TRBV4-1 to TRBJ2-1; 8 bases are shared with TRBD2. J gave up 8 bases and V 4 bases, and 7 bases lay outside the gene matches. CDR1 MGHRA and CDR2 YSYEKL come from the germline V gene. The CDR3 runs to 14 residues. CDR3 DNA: TGCGCCAGCAGCCCTCGGGAGGGATACTATGAGCAGTTCTTC. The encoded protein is CASSPREGYYEQFF.

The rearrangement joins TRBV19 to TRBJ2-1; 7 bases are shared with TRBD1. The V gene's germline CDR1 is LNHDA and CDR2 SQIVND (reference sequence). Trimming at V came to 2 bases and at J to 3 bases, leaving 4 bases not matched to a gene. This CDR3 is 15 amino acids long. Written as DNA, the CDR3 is TGTGCCAGTAGTATAACCCCAGGGGGCTACAATGAGCAGTTCTTC. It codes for CASSITPGGYNEQFF.

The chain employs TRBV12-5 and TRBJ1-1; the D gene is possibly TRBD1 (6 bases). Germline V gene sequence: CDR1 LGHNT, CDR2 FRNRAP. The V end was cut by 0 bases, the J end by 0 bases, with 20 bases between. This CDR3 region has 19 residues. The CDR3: CASGLVDLPGQDMNTEAFF. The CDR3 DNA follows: TGTGCTAGTGGTTTGGTAGACTTACCGGGACAAGACATGAACACTGAAGCTTTCTTT. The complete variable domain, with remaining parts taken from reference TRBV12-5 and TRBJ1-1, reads DARVTQTPRHKVTEMGQEVTMRCQPILGHNTVFWYRQTMMQGLELLAYFRNRAPLDDSGMPKDRFSAEMPDATLATLKIQPSEPRDSAVYFCASGLVDLPGQDMNTEAFFGQGTRLTVV.

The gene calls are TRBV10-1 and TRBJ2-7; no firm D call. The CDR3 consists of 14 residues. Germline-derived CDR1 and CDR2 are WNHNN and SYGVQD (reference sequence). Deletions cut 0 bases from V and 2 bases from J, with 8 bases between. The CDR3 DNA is TGCGCCAGCAGTGAGTCGCAGGTAACCTACGAGCAGTACTTC. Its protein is CASSESQVTYEQYF.

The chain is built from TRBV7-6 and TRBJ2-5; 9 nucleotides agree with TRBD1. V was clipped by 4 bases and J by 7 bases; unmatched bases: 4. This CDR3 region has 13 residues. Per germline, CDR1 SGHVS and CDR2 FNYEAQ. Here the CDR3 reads CASSSMTGGTQYF. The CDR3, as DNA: TGTGCCAGCAGCTCGATGACAGGGGGGACCCAGTACTTC.

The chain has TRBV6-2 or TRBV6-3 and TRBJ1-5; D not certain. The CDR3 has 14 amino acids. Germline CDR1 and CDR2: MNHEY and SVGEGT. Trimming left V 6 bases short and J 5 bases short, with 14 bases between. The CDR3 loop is CASSPYSYDQPQHF. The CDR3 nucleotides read TGTGCCAGCAGCCCATACAGTTATGATCAGCCCCAGCATTTT.

In DNA, the CDR3 is TGCGCCAGCATGCAGGGACAGGGCTACGAGCAGTACTTC. Its protein product is CASMQGQGYEQYF. V gene TRBV10-1 combines with J gene TRBJ2-7, with 9 bases aligning to TRBD1. This CDR3 region has 13 residues. J gave up 3 bases and V 7 bases, and 4 bases lay outside the gene matches. Germline V gene lookup returns CDR1 WNHNN and CDR2 SYGVQD (reference sequence).

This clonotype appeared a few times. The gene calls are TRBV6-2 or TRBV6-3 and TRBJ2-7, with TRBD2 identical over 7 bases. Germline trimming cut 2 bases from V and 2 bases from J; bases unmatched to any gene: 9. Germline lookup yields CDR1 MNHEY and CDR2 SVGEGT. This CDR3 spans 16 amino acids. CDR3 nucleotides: TGTGCCAGCAGTTACGAGCGGGACCAAAGACCCTACGAGCAGTACTTC. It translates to CASSYERDQRPYEQYF.